This T cell receptor (beta chain) was profiled in a study of response to subunit inactivated influenza vaccine. Study conclusions and caveats: Authors suggested each seasonal influenza vaccination recruits few new T cells.

TCRdb passed the RT-PCR reads through MiXCR, listing each CDR3 protein once. The sample consists of about 480,000 distinct CDR3 sequences, about 25% of them appearing once. V gave up 5 bases and J gave up 0 bases, with 11 bases separating them. The CDR3 spans 15 residues. This clonotype was recorded a few times. Its specificity is unknown. Sequenced material: CD4+ T cells sorted from PBMCs, taken 5 to 6 days after vaccination. The chain uses TRBV12-3 or TRBV12-4 and TRBJ1-5; a weak D match, TRBD1 (5 bases). This TCR derives from a man aged 50 to 60 who received an inactivated influenza vaccine. CDR3 amino acids: CASSHRFYSNQPQHF. The CDR3 DNA sequence: TGTGCCAGCAGTCACAGGTTCTATAGCAATCAGCCCCAGCATTTT.